This T cell receptor beta chain was found in a study of T cells in Graves' hyperthyroidism and ophthalmopathy. Study background: Sampling of peripheral blood happened at initial diagnosis, prior to any treatment.

Using RNA transcripts as the source, TCR beta CDR3 regions were amplified. TCR CDR3 underwent first-round RT-PCR with the HTBI primer set. A single record per CDR3 protein comes from TCRdb applying MiXCR to the multiplex PCR reads. The data contain about 110,000 distinct CDR3 sequences, about 17% of them singletons. Hyperthyroidism was newly diagnosed in patients aged 18 to 65 (duration under 2 months). Findings and limits, study-wide: By a 13 V-J model, ophthalmopathy was set apart from stable hyperthyroidism.

At least ten counts were recorded for this clonotype. The antigen is undetermined. Sample: blood. This receptor was obtained from a woman between 45 and 60 years old with Graves' hyperthyroidism.

The CDR3 protein is CASRKGVAGVEEQFF. CDR3 DNA sequence: TGCGCCAGCAGAAAGGGAGTAGCGGGAGTGGAAGAGCAGTTCTTC. The chain recombines TRBV5-1 with TRBJ2-1; 9 positions agree with TRBD2. The J segment lost 10 bases and the V segment lost 5 bases, leaving 13 bases of the junction unmatched. The CDR3 consists of 15 residues. Looked up from germline, CDR1 is SGHRS and CDR2 is YFSETQ.